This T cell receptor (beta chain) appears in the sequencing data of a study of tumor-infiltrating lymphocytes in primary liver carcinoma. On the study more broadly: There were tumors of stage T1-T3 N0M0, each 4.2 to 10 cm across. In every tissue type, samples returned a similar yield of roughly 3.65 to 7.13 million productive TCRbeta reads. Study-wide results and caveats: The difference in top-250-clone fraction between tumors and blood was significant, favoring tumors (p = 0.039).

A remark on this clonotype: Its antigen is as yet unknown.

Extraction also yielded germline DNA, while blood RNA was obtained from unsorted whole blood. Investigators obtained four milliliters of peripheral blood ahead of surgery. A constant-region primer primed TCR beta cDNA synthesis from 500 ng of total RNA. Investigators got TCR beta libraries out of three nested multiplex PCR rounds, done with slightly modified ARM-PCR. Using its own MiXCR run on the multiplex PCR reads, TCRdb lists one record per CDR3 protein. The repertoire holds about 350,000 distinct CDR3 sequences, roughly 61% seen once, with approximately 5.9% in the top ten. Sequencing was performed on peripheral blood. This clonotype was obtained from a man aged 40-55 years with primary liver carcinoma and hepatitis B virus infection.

CDR3 residues: CASSSDRHNEQFF. CDR3 nucleotide sequence: TGTGCCAGCAGCTCGGACAGGCACAATGAGCAGTTCTTC. The V call is TRBV11-2, the J call TRBJ2-1; 7 bases agree with TRBD1. The junction had 2 bases not matched to a gene; V was cut back by 4 bases and J by 5 bases. CDR1 and CDR2 from the germline V gene are SGHAT and FQNNGV. CDR3 length: 13 amino acids.